The present T cell receptor beta chain was sequenced within a study of cytomegalovirus exposure and HLA in healthy donors. Study results and limitations: A prior analysis recorded that most TCR beta V segments were productive about 90% or about 30% of the time.

CDR3 size: 15 residues. Trimming stripped 1 base from V and 4 bases from J, with 15 bases between. The germline V gene has CDR1 SGHRS and CDR2 YFSETQ. As to this clone: Its target is not known.

The PCR contained 60 Vbeta and 13 Jbeta primers. The table came from immunoSEQ multiplex PCR; TCRdb's copy has only in-frame clones and leaves some out. The table lists 150,000 to 250,000 clones, around 76% of them singletons. The TCR comes from a man aged 25 to 40 in good health and CMV-seronegative. Sequencing used PBMCs. This chain uses TRBV5-1 with TRBJ2-7; weak D call: TRBD1 (6 bases). The CDR3 sequence: CASSLIQGSTYEQYF. The CDR3, as DNA: TGCGCCAGCAGCTTGATTCAGGGGTCTACGTACGAGCAGTACTTC.